This T cell receptor beta chain was recovered during a study of CD8 T cells in ankylosing spondylitis. The study, taken as a whole, reports: Some motif variants were previously reported in reactive arthritis synovial fluid and blood. Clones linked with disease were CD8+ and fairly uncommon in the peripheral blood. For ankylosing spondylitis blood, a TCR beta motif of seven to nine highly homologous variants appeared characteristic. Disease-linked clones reportedly showed significant enrichment in matched ankylosing spondylitis synovial fluid.

Making use of molecular barcodes, quantitative 5'-RACE generated TCR beta libraries. TCRdb re-analysed the 5' RACE reads in MiXCR, keeping a single row per CDR3 protein. The profile shows about 540,000 distinct CDR3 sequences, roughly 13% of them singletons. This clonotype has just a few counts. Its antigen is unidentified. The CDR3 runs 13 residues. V was shortened by 0 bases and J by 13 bases, with 13 bases between the two germline ends. Germline V gene lookup returns CDR1 SGHRS and CDR2 YFSETQ. The clonotype comes from a male donor with ankylosing spondylitis. V gene TRBV5-1 combines with J gene TRBJ2-2; no definite D call. The sequenced sample was blood, either unsorted or a sorted T cell fraction (not recorded which). The CDR3 coding sequence is TGCGCCAGCAGCTTGGCTGGCTCCGGTGTGCTGTTTTTT. Protein sequence: CASSLAGSGVLFF.